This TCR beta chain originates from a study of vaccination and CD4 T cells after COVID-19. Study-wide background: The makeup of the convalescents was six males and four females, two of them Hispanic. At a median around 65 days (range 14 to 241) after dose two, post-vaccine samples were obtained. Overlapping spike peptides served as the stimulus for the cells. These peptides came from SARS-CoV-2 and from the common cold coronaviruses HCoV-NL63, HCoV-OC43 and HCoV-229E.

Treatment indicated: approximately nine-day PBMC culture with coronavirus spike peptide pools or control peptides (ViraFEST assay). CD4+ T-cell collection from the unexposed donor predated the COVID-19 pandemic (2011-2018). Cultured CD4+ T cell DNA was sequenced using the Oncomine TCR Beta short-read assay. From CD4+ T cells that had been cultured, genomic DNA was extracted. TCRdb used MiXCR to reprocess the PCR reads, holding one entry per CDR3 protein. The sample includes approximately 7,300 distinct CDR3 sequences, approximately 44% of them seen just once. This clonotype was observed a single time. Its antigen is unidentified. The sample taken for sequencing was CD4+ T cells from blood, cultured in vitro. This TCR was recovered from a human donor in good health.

The CDR3 DNA sequence: TGTGCCAGCAGCTTCCTAGCCTCCTACGAGCAGTACTTC. Translation gives CASSFLASYEQYF. The V and J genes are TRBV7-9 and TRBJ2-7; D might be TRBD2 (5 bases). The CDR3 totals 13 residues. V gave up 3 bases and J gave up 0 bases, with 6 bases separating them. Germline V CDR1 and CDR2: SEHNR, FQNEAQ (reference sequence). The variable domain in full, completed from reference TRBV7-9 and TRBJ2-7, reads DTGVSQNPRHKITKRGQNVTFRCDPISEHNRLYWYRQTLGQGPEFLTYFQNEAQLEKSRLLSDRFSAERPKGSFSTLEIQRTEQGDSAMYLCASSFLASYEQYFGPGTRLTVT.